This T cell receptor beta chain is from a study of graft-versus-host responses after intestinal transplantation (dated by TCRdb to the early 2020s). Notes on the research overall: Recipients received multivisceral, liver-intestinal, or isolated intestinal transplants. Every recipient was given anti-thymocyte globulin induction, then maintenance tacrolimus and steroids for 3 to 4 years. After intestinal transplantation, graft-versus-host and host-versus-graft alloreactive T cell clones in the graft, circulation and bone marrow were tracked using bulk TCR-beta CDR3 sequencing. Alloreactive clones were identified by sequencing pre-transplant mixed lymphocyte reaction products and comparing them with unstimulated pre-transplant donor and recipient T cells. The cohort enrolled approximately 24 intestinal transplant recipients, one of whom was a retransplant, and a few patients without pretransplant specimens were excluded. A peak of at least 4% donor T cells among recipient peripheral blood mononuclear cells was the definition used for donor T cell macrochimerism. Rather than going through the commercial service, samples from three later patients were sequenced in-house on an Illumina MiSeq and processed with MiXCR. Beyond this particular receptor, the publication reports: Early after transplant, peak levels of circulating GvH clones were associated with declines in HvG clones. The conclusions were limited by the relatively low number and heterogeneity of the intestinal transplant patients. GvH clones were detected in recipient bone marrow, and some of these GvH clones were observed earlier in ileal mucosa or blood, consistent with an intestinal mucosal origin. High GvH to HvG T cell clonal ratios were observed in the allografts of patients with donor T cell macrochimerism.

Blood samples were collected up to 4 times in the first month after transplant and then at least monthly when available. Preparation of the library involved the immunoSEQ multiplex PCR assay. For most patients, high-throughput TCR-beta CDR3 sequencing of genomic DNA was performed by Adaptive Biotechnologies. Regarding the original processing steps: Adaptive's ImmunoSEQ software supplied the TCR sequencing data for about 18 patients, while MiXCR and VDJtools were used to process a few other patients. CDR3 nucleotide sequences shared by donor and recipient were removed because the origin of these sequences could not be assigned. Alloreactive clones required at least 2-fold expansion over unstimulated cells and minimum CFSE-low frequency of 0.002% (template counts) or 0.001% (read counts). A clone was considered mappable if detected in the sequenced pre-transplant spleen, lymph node, or MLR CFSE-low populations of the donor or recipient. Cumulative frequency of alloreactive clones was calculated as a percentage of all sequences weighted by copy number. TCRdb's version of the immuneACCESS table is confined to in-frame rearrangements and falls short of the full clone set. An unresolved V gene accounts for under half of the shortfall where checked; the remainder is of unknown origin. V and J calls and clone size are copied from that table; D and trimming were computed from the DNA. Counted in this sample were 50,000 or so clones; 80% to 95% of them appeared once. The top ten clones comprise about 5.9% of the sample.

To note about this clone: No antigen is known for it. Nothing much larger sits one base from this clone, and base qualities are not available.

The sequenced sample was PBMCs, obtained more than 750 days after a first intestinal transplant, on the day of a second. The TCR sequence derives from a human patient who received an intestinal transplant, so some T cells may come from the graft donor.

This receptor carries the CDR3 CAWSPGGSGEKLFF. The DNA reads TGTGCCTGGAGCCCGGGAGGTAGCGGGGAAAAACTGTTTTTT. Recombination joined TRBV30 with TRBJ1-4, with no reliable assignment of the D segment. Trimming takes 3 bases from V and 8 bases from J, and the germline ends sit 16 bases apart. From the germline V gene (reference sequence), CDR1 is GTSNPN and CDR2 is SVGIG. The CDR3 sequence holds 14 residues, the cysteine and phenylalanine included. CDR3 DNA is the only sequence kept; it has 42 bases, read in frame from the first base.